This is a list of T cell receptor beta chains from one sample in a study of tumor-infiltrating lymphocytes in primary liver carcinoma. TCRdb re-called the multiplex PCR reads with MiXCR, one entry per CDR3 protein. The table records hundreds of thousands of distinct CDR3 sequences, nearly 60% of them present only once. The sequencing sample was made of peripheral blood. These receptors all stem from a woman aged 25 to 39 with primary liver carcinoma and hepatitis B virus infection. Each CDR3 is given with its conserved first and last residue. D genes are given only for firm matches. Clone size is shown for a subset of rows, as once, few, many or a class of expanded clone.

TRBJ2-1	-	TRBD2	TRBV7-9	CASSFGTSGSNEQFF	TGTGCCAGCAGCTTCGGGACTAGCGGGAGCAATGAGCAGTTCTTC
TRBJ2-2	once	TRBD2	TRBV15	CATSGRAGKGTGELFF	TGTGCCACCAGCGGACGAGCGGGAAAGGGGACCGGGGAGCTGTTTTTT
TRBJ1-2	-	-	TRBV29-1	CSMGTCLYGYTF	TGCAGCATGGGGACATGCCTGTATGGCTACACCTTC
TRBJ2-1	-	-	TRBV5-6	CASSPLGGEQFF	TGTGCCAGCAGCCCTTTAGGAGGTGAGCAGTTCTTC
TRBJ1-3	-	-	TRBV12-3/TRBV12-4	CVSRPGPGVPGNTIYF	TGTGTCAGCAGACCAGGCCCTGGTGTCCCGGGAAACACCATATATTTT
TRBJ2-7	few	-	TRBV6-2/TRBV6-3	CVSSSGDLFEQYF	TGTGTCAGCTCCTCGGGAGATCTGTTCGAGCAGTACTTC
TRBJ2-2	-	-	TRBV5-4	CASSLAWIQPMNTGELFF	TGTGCCAGCAGCTTGGCTTGGATCCAGCCTATGAACACCGGGGAGCTGTTTTTT
TRBJ2-7	-	-	TRBV20-1	CSARPGSAYEQYF	TGCAGTGCTAGGCCCGGGTCCGCCTACGAGCAGTACTTC
TRBJ2-7	once	-	TRBV4-2	CASSQDRLWVQYF	TGTGCCAGCAGCCAAGACAGGTTGTGGGTGCAGTACTTC
TRBJ1-2	-	TRBD1	TRBV12-3/TRBV12-4	CASSLGDRAYDYTF	TGTGCCAGCAGTTTAGGTGACAGGGCTTATGACTACACCTTC
TRBJ1-1	many	TRBD1	TRBV12-3/TRBV12-4	CASSLQGAGTEAFF	TGTGCCAGCAGTTTACAGGGGGCAGGCACTGAAGCTTTCTTT
TRBJ2-3	many	-	TRBV11-2	CASSRPGLITDTQYF	TGTGCCAGCAGCCGCCCGGGACTCATCACAGATACGCAGTATTTT
TRBJ1-1	few	TRBD1	TRBV6-2/TRBV6-3	CASSTRTGADTEAFF	TGTGCCAGCAGTACTCGGACAGGGGCCGACACTGAAGCTTTCTTT
TRBJ2-3	-	-	TRBV21-1	CARSGGGGNFRTDTQYF	TGTGCCAGAAGTGGAGGGGGCGGGAACTTCAGGACAGATACGCAGTATTTT
TRBJ2-3	once	-	TRBV12-3/TRBV12-4	CATHPGWADTHYF	TGTGCCACCCACCCCGGGTGGGCAGATACGCACTATTTT
TRBJ1-4	-	-	TRBV13	CASSLGTTTNEKLFF	TGTGCCAGCAGCTTAGGTACCACAACTAATGAAAAACTGTTTTTT
TRBJ2-1	once	-	TRBV24-1	CATSGVGTASSYNEQFF	TGTGCCACCAGTGGCGTAGGGACGGCCAGCTCCTACAATGAGCAGTTCTTC
TRBJ2-7	-	TRBD2	TRBV4-2	CASSGRLAGHYEQYF	TGTGCCAGTAGCGGTCGACTAGCGGGTCACTACGAGCAGTACTTC
TRBJ1-6	-	-	TRBV5-6	CASNLRGANSPLHF	TGTGCCAGCAACTTGAGGGGCGCGAATTCACCCCTCCACTTT
TRBJ2-3	few	TRBD2	TRBV7-2	CASSLGGGNTDTQYF	TGTGCCAGCAGCTTGGGCGGGGGTAACACGGATACGCAGTATTTT
TRBJ2-2	-	-	TRBV6-1	CASRGSNLDTGELFF	TGTGCCAGCAGAGGGAGTAACTTGGACACCGGGGAGCTGTTTTTT
TRBJ2-3	many	-	TRBV12-3/TRBV12-4	CASKEEARTDTQYF	TGTGCCAGCAAGGAAGAGGCGCGGACAGATACGCAGTATTTT
TRBJ2-7	few	TRBD1	TRBV6-2/TRBV6-3	CASTPGQGLYEQYF	TGTGCCAGCACCCCGGGACAGGGGTTGTACGAGCAGTACTTC